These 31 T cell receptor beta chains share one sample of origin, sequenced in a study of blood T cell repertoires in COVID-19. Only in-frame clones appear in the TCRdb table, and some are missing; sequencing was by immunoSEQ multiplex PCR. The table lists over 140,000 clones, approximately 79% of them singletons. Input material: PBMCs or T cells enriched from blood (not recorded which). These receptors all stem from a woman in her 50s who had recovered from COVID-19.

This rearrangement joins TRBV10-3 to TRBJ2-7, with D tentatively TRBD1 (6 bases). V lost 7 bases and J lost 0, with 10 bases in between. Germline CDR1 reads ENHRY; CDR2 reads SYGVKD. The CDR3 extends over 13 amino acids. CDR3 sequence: CAIKDSLSYEQYF. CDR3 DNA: TGTGCCATCAAGGACAGTCTCTCCTACGAGCAGTACTTC.

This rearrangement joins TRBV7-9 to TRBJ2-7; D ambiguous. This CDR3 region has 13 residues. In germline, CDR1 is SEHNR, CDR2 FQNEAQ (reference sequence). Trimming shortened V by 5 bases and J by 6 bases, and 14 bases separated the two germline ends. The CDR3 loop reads CASSRGILLEQYF. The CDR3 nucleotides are TGTGCCAGCAGCCGAGGAATCCTCCTCGAGCAGTACTTC.

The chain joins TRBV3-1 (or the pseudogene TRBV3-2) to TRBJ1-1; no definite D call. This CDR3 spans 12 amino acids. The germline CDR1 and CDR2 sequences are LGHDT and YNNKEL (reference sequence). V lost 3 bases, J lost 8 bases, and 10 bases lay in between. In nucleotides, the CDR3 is TGTGCCAGCAGCCACTCCCCCCCGGAAGCTTTCTTT. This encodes CASSHSPPEAFF.

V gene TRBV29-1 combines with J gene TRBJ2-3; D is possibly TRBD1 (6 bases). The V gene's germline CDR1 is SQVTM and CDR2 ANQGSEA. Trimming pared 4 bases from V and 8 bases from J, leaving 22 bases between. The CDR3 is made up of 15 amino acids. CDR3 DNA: TGCAGCGTTGTTGCTGTGGCAGGGGAGAGGGCTACGCAGTATTTT. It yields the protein CSVVAVAGERATQYF.

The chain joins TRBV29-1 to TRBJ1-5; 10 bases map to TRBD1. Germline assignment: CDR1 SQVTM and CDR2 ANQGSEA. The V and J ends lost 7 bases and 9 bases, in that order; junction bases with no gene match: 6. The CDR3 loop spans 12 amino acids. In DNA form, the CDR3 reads TGCAGCGCTGGGACAGGGGAAATGCCCCAGCATTTT. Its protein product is CSAGTGEMPQHF. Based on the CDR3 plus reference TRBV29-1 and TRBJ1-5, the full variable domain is SAVISQKPSRDICQRGTSLTIQCQVDSQVTMMFWYRQQPGQSLTLIATANQGSEATYESGFVIDKFPISRPNLTFSTLTVSNMSPEDSSIYLCSAGTGEMPQHFGDGTRLSIL.

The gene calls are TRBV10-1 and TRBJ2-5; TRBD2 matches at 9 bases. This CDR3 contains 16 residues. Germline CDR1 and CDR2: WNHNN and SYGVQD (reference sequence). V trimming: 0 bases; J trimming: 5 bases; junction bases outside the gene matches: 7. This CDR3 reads CASSESGGLAGETQYF. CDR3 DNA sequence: TGCGCCAGCAGTGAGTCGGGGGGACTAGCTGGTGAGACCCAGTACTTC.

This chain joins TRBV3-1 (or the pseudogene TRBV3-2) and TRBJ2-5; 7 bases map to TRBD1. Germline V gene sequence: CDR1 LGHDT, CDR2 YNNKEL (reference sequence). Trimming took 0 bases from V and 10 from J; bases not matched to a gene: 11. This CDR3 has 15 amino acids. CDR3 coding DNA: TGTGCCAGCAGCCAAGATCTGATGACAGGGCAAGGCCAGTACTTC. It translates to CASSQDLMTGQGQYF.

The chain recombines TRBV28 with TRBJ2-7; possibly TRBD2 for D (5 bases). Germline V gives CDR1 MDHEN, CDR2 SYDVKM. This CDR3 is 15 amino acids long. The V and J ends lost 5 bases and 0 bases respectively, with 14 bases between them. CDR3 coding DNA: TGTGCCAGCAGTCATGAGATAGCGAGCTCCTACGAGCAGTACTTC. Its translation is CASSHEIASSYEQYF.

The CDR3 DNA reads as TGTGCCAGCAGCCCCACAGTCTACCAAGAGACCCAGTACTTC. As protein: CASSPTVYQETQYF. The chain carries TRBV11-3 and TRBJ2-5, with D unresolved. V was shortened by 5 bases and J by 0 bases, with 10 bases between the two germline ends. This CDR3 is built from 14 residues. Germline V lookup: CDR1 SGHNT, CDR2 YENEEA.

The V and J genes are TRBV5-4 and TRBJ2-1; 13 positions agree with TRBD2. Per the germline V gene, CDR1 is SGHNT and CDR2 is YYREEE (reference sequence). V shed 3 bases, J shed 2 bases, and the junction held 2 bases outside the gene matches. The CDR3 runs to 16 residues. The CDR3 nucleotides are TGTGCCAGCAGCTCCGGGACTAGCGGGACCTACAATGAGCAGTTCTTC. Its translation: CASSSGTSGTYNEQFF.

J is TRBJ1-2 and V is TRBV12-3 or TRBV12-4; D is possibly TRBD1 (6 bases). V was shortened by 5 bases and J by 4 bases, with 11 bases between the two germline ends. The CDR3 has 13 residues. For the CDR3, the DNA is TGTGCCAGCAGTCCGAGGGGGGGCTATGGCTACACCTTC. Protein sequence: CASSPRGGYGYTF.

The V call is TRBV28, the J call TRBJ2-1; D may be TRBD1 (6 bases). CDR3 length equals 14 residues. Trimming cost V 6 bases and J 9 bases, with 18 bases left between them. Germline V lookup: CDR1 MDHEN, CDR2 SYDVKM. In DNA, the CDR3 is TGTGCCAGCAGCCCACAGGGATTCGGTAGTGAGCAGTTCTTC. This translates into CASSPQGFGSEQFF.

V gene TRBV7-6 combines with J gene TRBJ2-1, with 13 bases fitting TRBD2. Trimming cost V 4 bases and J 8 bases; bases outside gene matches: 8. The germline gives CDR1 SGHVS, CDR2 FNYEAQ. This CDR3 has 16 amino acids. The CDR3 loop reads CASSSRTSGSIDEQFF. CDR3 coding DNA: TGTGCCAGCAGCTCAAGGACTAGCGGGAGTATCGATGAGCAGTTCTTC.

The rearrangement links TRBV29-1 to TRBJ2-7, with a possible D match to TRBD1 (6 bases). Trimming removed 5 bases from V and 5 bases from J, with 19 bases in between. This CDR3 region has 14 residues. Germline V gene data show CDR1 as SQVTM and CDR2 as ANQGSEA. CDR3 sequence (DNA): TGCAGCGTTAGCTGGCCAGGGGTCAAAAACGAGCAGTACTTC. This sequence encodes CSVSWPGVKNEQYF.

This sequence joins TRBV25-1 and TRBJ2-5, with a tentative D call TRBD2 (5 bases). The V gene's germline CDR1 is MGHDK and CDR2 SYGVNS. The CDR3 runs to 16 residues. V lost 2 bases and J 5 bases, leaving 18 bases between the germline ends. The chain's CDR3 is CASSETRHSGSETQYF. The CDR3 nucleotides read TGTGCCAGCAGTGAAACTAGGCACTCTGGGTCGGAGACCCAGTACTTC.

In nucleotides, the CDR3 is TGTGCCAGTACCACAATACAGGGGGTGAACACTGAAGCTTTCTTT. Amino acid sequence: CASTTIQGVNTEAFF. This chain links TRBV19 with TRBJ1-1; 8 nucleotides align to TRBD1. V was clipped by 7 bases and J by 0 bases; unmatched bases: 7. The CDR3 extends over 15 amino acids. Germline V gene data show CDR1 as LNHDA and CDR2 as SQIVND (reference sequence).

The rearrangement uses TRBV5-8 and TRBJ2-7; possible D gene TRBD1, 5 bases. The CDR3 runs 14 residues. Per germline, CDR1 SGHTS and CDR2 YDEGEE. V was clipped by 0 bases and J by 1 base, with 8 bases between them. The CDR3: CASSLDRGSYEQYF. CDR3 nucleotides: TGTGCCAGCAGCTTGGATAGGGGATCCTACGAGCAGTACTTC.

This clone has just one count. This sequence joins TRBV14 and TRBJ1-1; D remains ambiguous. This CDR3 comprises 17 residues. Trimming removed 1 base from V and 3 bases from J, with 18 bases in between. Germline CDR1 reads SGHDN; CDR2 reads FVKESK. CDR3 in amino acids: CASSQGTTSWRDTEAFF. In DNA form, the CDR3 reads TGTGCCAGCAGCCAAGGCACTACTTCCTGGAGGGACACTGAAGCTTTCTTT.

CDR3 sequence: CASSVGGHVSSYEQYF. Here the CDR3 DNA reads TGTGCCAGCAGCGTAGGGGGACACGTTAGCTCCTACGAGCAGTACTTC. J is TRBJ2-7 and V is TRBV9; weak D call: TRBD1 (6 bases). The CDR3 covers 16 residues. Trimming removed 0 bases at V and 0 bases at J, with 13 bases between. In germline, CDR1 is SGDLS, CDR2 YYNGEE.

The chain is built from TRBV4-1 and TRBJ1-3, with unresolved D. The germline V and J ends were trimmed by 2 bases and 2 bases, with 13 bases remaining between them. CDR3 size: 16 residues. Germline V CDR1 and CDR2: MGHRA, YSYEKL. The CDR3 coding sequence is TGCGCCAGCAGCCAACCGAGGGCAGACCCTGGAAACACCATATATTTT. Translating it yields CASSQPRADPGNTIYF.

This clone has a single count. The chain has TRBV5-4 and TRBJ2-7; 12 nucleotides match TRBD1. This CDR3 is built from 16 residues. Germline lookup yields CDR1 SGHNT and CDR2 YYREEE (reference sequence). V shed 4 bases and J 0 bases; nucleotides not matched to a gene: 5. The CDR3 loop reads CASSGPGQGASYEQYF. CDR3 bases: TGTGCCAGCAGCGGACCGGGACAGGGGGCCTCCTACGAGCAGTACTTC.

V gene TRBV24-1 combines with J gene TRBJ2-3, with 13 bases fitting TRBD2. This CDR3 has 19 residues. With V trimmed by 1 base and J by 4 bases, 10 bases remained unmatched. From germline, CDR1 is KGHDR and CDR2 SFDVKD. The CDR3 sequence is CATSDFRTSGSGWPDTQYF. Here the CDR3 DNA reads TGTGCCACCAGTGATTTCAGGACTAGCGGGAGTGGGTGGCCAGATACGCAGTATTTT.

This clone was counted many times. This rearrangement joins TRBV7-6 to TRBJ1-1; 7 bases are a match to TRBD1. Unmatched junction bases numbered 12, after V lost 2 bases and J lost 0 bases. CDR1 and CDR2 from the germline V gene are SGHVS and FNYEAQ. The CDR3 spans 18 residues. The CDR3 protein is CASSLNPPGQTMNTEAFF. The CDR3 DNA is TGTGCCAGCAGCTTAAATCCCCCGGGACAGACAATGAACACTGAAGCTTTCTTT. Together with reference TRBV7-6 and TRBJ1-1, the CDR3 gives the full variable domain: GAGVSQSPRYKVTKRGQDVALRCDPISGHVSLYWYRQALGQGPEFLTYFNYEAQQDKSGLPNDRFSAERPEGSISTLTIQRTEQRDSAMYRCASSLNPPGQTMNTEAFFGQGTRLTVV.

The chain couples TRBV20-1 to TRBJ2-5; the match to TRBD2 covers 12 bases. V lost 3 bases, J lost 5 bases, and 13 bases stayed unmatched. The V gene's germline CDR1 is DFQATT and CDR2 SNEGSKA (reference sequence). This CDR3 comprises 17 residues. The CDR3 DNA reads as TGCAGTGCTAGTCTACTAGCGGGGGGATCAAACGGGGAGACCCAGTACTTC. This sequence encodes CSASLLAGGSNGETQYF.

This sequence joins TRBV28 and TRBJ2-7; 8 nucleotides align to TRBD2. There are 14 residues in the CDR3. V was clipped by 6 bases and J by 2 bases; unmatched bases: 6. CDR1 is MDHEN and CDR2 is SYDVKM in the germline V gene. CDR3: CASSGGGPPYEQYF. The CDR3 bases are TGTGCCAGCAGCGGGGGGGGCCCTCCCTACGAGCAGTACTTC.

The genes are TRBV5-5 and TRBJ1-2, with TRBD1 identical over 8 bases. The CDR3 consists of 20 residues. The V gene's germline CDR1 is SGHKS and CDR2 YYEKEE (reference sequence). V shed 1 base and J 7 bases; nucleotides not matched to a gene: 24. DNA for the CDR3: TGTGCCAGCAGCTTGAGGGGTTATCAGGGCACAGGGGGATTATCACTTGGCTACACCTTC. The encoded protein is CASSLRGYQGTGGLSLGYTF.

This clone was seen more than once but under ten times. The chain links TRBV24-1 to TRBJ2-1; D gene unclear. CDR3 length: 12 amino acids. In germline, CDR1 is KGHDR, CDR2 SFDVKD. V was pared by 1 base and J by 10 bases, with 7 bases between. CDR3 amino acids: CATSDFRREQFF. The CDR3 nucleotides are TGTGCCACCAGTGATTTTCGGCGGGAGCAGTTCTTC.

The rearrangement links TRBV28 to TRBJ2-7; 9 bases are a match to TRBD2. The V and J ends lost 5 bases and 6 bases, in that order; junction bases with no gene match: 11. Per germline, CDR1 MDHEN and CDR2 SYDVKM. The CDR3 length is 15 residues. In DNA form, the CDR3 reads TGTGCCAGCAGTGGAGCGGGAGGAACCTACTCCGAGCAGTACTTC. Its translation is CASSGAGGTYSEQYF. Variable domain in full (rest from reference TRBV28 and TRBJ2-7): DVKVTQSSRYLVKRTGEKVFLECVQDMDHENMFWYRQDPGLGLRLIYFSYDVKMKEKGDIPEGYSVSREKKERFSLILESASTNQTSMYLCASSGAGGTYSEQYFGPGTRLTVT.

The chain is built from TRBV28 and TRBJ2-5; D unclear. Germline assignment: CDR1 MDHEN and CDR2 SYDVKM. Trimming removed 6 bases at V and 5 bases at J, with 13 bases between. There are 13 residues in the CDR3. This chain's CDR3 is CASSLGAIETQYF. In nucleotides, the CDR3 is TGTGCCAGCAGCCTTGGAGCGATCGAGACCCAGTACTTC. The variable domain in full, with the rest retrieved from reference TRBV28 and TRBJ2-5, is DVKVTQSSRYLVKRTGEKVFLECVQDMDHENMFWYRQDPGLGLRLIYFSYDVKMKEKGDIPEGYSVSREKKERFSLILESASTNQTSMYLCASSLGAIETQYFGPGTRLLVL.

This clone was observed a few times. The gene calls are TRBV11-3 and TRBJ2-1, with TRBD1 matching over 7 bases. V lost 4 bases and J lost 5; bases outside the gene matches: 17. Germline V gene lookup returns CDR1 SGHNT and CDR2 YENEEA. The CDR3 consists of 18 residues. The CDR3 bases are TGTGCCAGCAGCTCCTTAAGCCGACGAGGGGGCGTCAACAATGAGCAGTTCTTC. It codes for CASSSLSRRGGVNNEQFF.

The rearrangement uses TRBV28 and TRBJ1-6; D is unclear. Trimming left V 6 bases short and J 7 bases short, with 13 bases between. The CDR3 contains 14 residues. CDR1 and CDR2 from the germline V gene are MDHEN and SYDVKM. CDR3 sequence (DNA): TGTGCCAGCAGCCTCGTTCAGATAAATTCACCCCTCCACTTT. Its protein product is CASSLVQINSPLHF.